The next 21 T cell receptor beta chains were all read from a single sample in a study of control samples from healthy donors and cancer patients. Generated by immunoSEQ multiplex PCR, the TCRdb table keeps only in-frame clones and is missing some. The sample contains about 190,000 clones, roughly nine tenths of which appear only once. Sequenced material: blood. The receptor source for this set is a man aged 25-40 years in good health.

The V call is TRBV5-6, the J call TRBJ2-7; D might be TRBD1 or TRBD2, each matching 5 bases. Germline loops: CDR1 SGHDT, CDR2 YYEEEE. The V and J ends lost 9 bases and 2 bases respectively, with 18 bases between them. CDR3 length: 14 residues. The CDR3 nucleotides read TGTGCCACCCACGCGTGGGACGGTCCCTACGAGCAGTACTTC. Translating it yields CATHAWDGPYEQYF.

The V gene is TRBV30, the J gene TRBJ2-3, with 7 bases that match TRBD2. Trimming removed 0 bases from V and 3 bases from J; junction bases left unmatched: 9. Germline V gene sequence: CDR1 GTSNPN, CDR2 SVGIG (reference sequence). The CDR3 is made up of 16 amino acids. This CDR3 is CAWSVSPTSQTDTQYF. The CDR3 nucleotides are TGTGCCTGGAGTGTATCCCCGACTAGCCAGACAGATACGCAGTATTTT.

The V call is TRBV5-4, the J call TRBJ2-4; no reliable D call. Germline-derived CDR1 and CDR2 are SGHNT and YYREEE (reference sequence). The CDR3 has 14 amino acids. V lost 1 base and J 0 bases, leaving 5 bases between the germline ends. The CDR3 here is CASSLWAAKNIQYF. As DNA, the CDR3 is TGTGCCAGCAGCTTGTGGGCAGCCAAAAACATTCAGTACTTC.

The chain combines TRBV4-1 with TRBJ1-4; the D gene is possibly TRBD1 (6 bases). V lost 4 bases and J lost 4, with 13 bases in between. The CDR3 is made up of 15 amino acids. Germline lookup yields CDR1 MGHRA and CDR2 YSYEKL. CDR3 in amino acids: CASSPRDNYNEKLFF. CDR3 nucleotide sequence: TGCGCCAGCAGCCCCAGGGACAATTATAATGAAAAACTGTTTTTT.

A single count supports this clone. The CDR3 DNA sequence: TGTGCCTGGAGTGTACCCGGGGAGAGAACCGGGGAGCTGTTTTTT. Translating it yields CAWSVPGERTGELFF. The chain carries TRBV30 and TRBJ2-2, with a weak D call TRBD2 (5 bases). This CDR3 spans 15 amino acids. The V gene lost 0 bases and the J gene lost 5 bases, with 13 bases spanning the gap. CDR1 and CDR2 from the germline V gene are GTSNPN and SVGIG (reference sequence).

The CDR3 here is CASSSGPGNTIYF. CDR3 DNA: TGTGCCAGTAGTTCGGGTCCTGGAAACACCATATATTTT. This chain uses TRBV19 with TRBJ1-3; D is unresolved. This CDR3 spans 13 amino acids. V lost 5 bases, J lost 2 bases, and 7 bases lay in between. Germline loops: CDR1 LNHDA, CDR2 SQIVND (reference sequence).

This chain joins TRBV27 and TRBJ2-7, with a tentative D call TRBD2 (5 bases). There are 14 residues in the CDR3. In germline, CDR1 is MNHEY, CDR2 SMNVEV (reference sequence). Trimming took 5 bases from V and 0 from J, leaving 11 bases between them. The CDR3 coding sequence is TGTGCCAGCAGTAAGGGTACTAGCTCCTACGAGCAGTACTTC. Translating gives CASSKGTSSYEQYF.

The chain links TRBV11-2 to TRBJ1-6; D perhaps matches TRBD1 (6 bases). This CDR3 has 14 amino acids. CDR1 is SGHAT, CDR2 FQNNGV, per germline. Trimming shortened V by 1 base and J by 8 bases, and 9 bases separated the two germline ends. Here the CDR3 DNA reads TGTGCCAGCAGCTTAGCCAGGGGCCATTCACCCCTCCACTTT. This gives the protein CASSLARGHSPLHF. The whole variable domain, filled in from reference TRBV11-2 and TRBJ1-6, reads EAGVAQSPRYKIIEKRQSVAFWCNPISGHATLYWYQQILGQGPKLLIQFQNNGVVDDSQLPKDRFSAERLKGVDSTLKIQPAKLEDSAVYLCASSLARGHSPLHFGNGTRLTVT.

The rearrangement uses TRBV7-2 and TRBJ2-7, with D unclear. With 2 bases removed from V and 7 bases from J, the gap between germline ends came to 9 bases. CDR1 is SGHTA and CDR2 is FQGNSA in the germline V gene. The CDR3 covers 12 residues. In DNA form, the CDR3 reads TGTGCCAGCAGCTTATGGTTCGATGAGCAGTACTTC. Its protein is CASSLWFDEQYF.

The V and J genes are TRBV5-6 and TRBJ2-3, with TRBD2 as a possible D gene (5 bases). V was cut by 5 bases and J by 9 bases, with 10 bases left in between. Germline V gives CDR1 SGHDT, CDR2 YYEEEE. The CDR3 spans 11 residues. CDR3 sequence: CASRRAGTQYF. The CDR3 nucleotides read TGTGCCAGCAGACGCGCGGGCACGCAGTATTTT.

V is TRBV5-1 and J is TRBJ1-4, with TRBD1 identical over 8 bases. CDR3 length: 16 residues. V dropped 0 bases and J dropped 5; count of bases not matched to a gene: 6. Germline lookup yields CDR1 SGHRS and CDR2 YFSETQ. Here the CDR3 reads CASSLGSGQGNEKLFF. CDR3 nucleotides: TGCGCCAGCAGCTTGGGGTCTGGACAGGGCAATGAAAAACTGTTTTTT.

The chain is built from TRBV29-1 and TRBJ1-1; TRBD1 is a possible D gene (5 bases). V gave up 6 bases and J gave up 3 bases, with 17 bases separating them. The CDR3 is made up of 14 amino acids. Germline CDR1 is SQVTM and CDR2 is ANQGSEA. The CDR3 loop is CSVAGTETDTEAFF. CDR3 DNA: TGCAGCGTCGCCGGGACGGAGACCGACACTGAAGCTTTCTTT. The whole variable domain, remainder taken from reference TRBV29-1 and TRBJ1-1, is SAVISQKPSRDICQRGTSLTIQCQVDSQVTMMFWYRQQPGQSLTLIATANQGSEATYESGFVIDKFPISRPNLTFSTLTVSNMSPEDSSIYLCSVAGTETDTEAFFGQGTRLTVV.

The chain combines TRBV19 with TRBJ2-1; a possible D gene is TRBD2 (5 bases). Germline V CDR1 and CDR2: LNHDA, SQIVND (reference sequence). V gave up 3 bases and J gave up 0 bases, with 12 bases separating them. The CDR3 contains 16 residues. CDR3 coding DNA: TGTGCCAGTAGTATTTACTCGGGGAGCTCCTACAATGAGCAGTTCTTC. Translation: CASSIYSGSSYNEQFF.

The chain recombines TRBV2 with TRBJ1-1; 8 bases align to TRBD1. The CDR3 spans 14 residues. Per the germline V gene, CDR1 is SNHLY and CDR2 is FYNNEI. V shed 6 bases and J 4 bases; nucleotides not matched to a gene: 7. This CDR3 is CASRLAGGGTEAFF. The CDR3 bases are TGTGCCAGCAGGTTGGCAGGGGGCGGCACTGAAGCTTTCTTT.

The V call is TRBV27, the J call TRBJ1-6; maybe TRBD1 (6 bases). Per germline, CDR1 MNHEY and CDR2 SMNVEV (reference sequence). This CDR3 spans 15 amino acids. V was shortened by 2 bases and J by 5 bases, with 10 bases between the two germline ends. CDR3 residues: CASSLTQGNNSPLHF. The CDR3 coding sequence is TGTGCCAGCAGTTTAACCCAGGGGAATAATTCACCCCTCCACTTT.

The rearrangement links TRBV9 to TRBJ1-4, with D possibly being TRBD1 (5 bases). The V end was cut by 0 bases, the J end by 7 bases, with 22 bases between. Germline V CDR1 and CDR2: SGDLS, YYNGEE. The CDR3 has 18 amino acids. This chain's CDR3 is CASSVGDRSRVGGEKLFF. The DNA of the CDR3 is TGTGCCAGCAGCGTAGGCGACCGGAGCAGGGTAGGAGGTGAAAAACTGTTTTTT.

The chain combines TRBV9 with TRBJ2-3; D uncertain. There are 12 residues in the CDR3. Trimming cost V 5 bases and J 14 bases, with 18 bases left between them. CDR1 and CDR2 (germline): SGDLS, YYNGEE. As DNA, the CDR3 is TGTGCCAGCAGTGACGACGGAGCCGCCATGTATTTT. This sequence encodes CASSDDGAAMYF.

CDR3 loop: CAWSVSQGYGYTF. The CDR3, as DNA: TGTGCCTGGAGTGTAAGTCAAGGCTATGGCTACACCTTC. This rearrangement joins TRBV30 to TRBJ1-2; no firm D call. Germline CDR1 is GTSNPN and CDR2 is SVGIG (reference sequence). Trimming shortened V by 0 bases and J by 4 bases, and 9 bases separated the two germline ends. There are 13 residues in the CDR3.

The chain is built from TRBV21-1 and TRBJ1-6. TRBV21-1 is recorded as a pseudogene. The CDR3 has 16 amino acids. Here the CDR3 DNA reads TGTGCCAGGGGAGAAGGTCCTGGGATCTATAATTCACCCCTCCACTTT. This gives the protein CARGEGPGIYNSPLHF.

This chain links TRBV5-1 with TRBJ1-2, with 7 positions matching TRBD1. Germline CDR1 is SGHRS and CDR2 is YFSETQ. This CDR3 contains 13 residues. The junction had 8 bases not matched to a gene; V was cut back by 3 bases and J by 9 bases. This CDR3 is CASSSTGTVSYTF. In DNA form, the CDR3 reads TGCGCCAGCAGCTCAACCGGGACAGTGAGCTACACCTTC. The whole variable domain, filled in from reference TRBV5-1 and TRBJ1-2, reads KAGVTQTPRYLIKTRGQQVTLSCSPISGHRSVSWYQQTPGQGLQFLFEYFSETQRNKGNFPGRFSGRQFSNSRSEMNVSTLELGDSALYLCASSSTGTVSYTFGSGTRLTVV.

This clone was found a few times. The V and J genes are TRBV4-1 and TRBJ2-7; perhaps TRBD1 as D (6 bases). The length of the CDR3 is 15 residues. Germline V gene sequence: CDR1 MGHRA, CDR2 YSYEKL. Trimming cost V 0 bases and J 0 bases, with 9 bases left between them. CDR3 sequence (DNA): TGCGCCAGCAGCCAAGAAGACAGGTCCTCCTACGAGCAGTACTTC. Its translation is CASSQEDRSSYEQYF.